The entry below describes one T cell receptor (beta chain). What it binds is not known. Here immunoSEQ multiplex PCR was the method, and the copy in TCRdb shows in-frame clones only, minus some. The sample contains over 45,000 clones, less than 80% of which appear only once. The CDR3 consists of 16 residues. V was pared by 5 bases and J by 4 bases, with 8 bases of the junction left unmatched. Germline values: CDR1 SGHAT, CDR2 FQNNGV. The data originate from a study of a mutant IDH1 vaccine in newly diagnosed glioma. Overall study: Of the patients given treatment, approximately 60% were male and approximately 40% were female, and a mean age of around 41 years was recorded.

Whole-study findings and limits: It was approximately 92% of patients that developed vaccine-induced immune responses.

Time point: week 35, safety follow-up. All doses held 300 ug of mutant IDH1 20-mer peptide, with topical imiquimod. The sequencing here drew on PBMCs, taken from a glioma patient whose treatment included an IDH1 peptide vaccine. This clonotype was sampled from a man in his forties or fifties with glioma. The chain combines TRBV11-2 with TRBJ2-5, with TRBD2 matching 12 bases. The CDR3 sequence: CASSTLAGGAGETQYF. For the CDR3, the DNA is TGTGCCAGCAGCACTCTAGCGGGAGGGGCAGGAGAGACCCAGTACTTC. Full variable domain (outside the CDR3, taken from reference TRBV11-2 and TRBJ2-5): EAGVAQSPRYKIIEKRQSVAFWCNPISGHATLYWYQQILGQGPKLLIQFQNNGVVDDSQLPKDRFSAERLKGVDSTLKIQPAKLEDSAVYLCASSTLAGGAGETQYFGPGTRLLVL.